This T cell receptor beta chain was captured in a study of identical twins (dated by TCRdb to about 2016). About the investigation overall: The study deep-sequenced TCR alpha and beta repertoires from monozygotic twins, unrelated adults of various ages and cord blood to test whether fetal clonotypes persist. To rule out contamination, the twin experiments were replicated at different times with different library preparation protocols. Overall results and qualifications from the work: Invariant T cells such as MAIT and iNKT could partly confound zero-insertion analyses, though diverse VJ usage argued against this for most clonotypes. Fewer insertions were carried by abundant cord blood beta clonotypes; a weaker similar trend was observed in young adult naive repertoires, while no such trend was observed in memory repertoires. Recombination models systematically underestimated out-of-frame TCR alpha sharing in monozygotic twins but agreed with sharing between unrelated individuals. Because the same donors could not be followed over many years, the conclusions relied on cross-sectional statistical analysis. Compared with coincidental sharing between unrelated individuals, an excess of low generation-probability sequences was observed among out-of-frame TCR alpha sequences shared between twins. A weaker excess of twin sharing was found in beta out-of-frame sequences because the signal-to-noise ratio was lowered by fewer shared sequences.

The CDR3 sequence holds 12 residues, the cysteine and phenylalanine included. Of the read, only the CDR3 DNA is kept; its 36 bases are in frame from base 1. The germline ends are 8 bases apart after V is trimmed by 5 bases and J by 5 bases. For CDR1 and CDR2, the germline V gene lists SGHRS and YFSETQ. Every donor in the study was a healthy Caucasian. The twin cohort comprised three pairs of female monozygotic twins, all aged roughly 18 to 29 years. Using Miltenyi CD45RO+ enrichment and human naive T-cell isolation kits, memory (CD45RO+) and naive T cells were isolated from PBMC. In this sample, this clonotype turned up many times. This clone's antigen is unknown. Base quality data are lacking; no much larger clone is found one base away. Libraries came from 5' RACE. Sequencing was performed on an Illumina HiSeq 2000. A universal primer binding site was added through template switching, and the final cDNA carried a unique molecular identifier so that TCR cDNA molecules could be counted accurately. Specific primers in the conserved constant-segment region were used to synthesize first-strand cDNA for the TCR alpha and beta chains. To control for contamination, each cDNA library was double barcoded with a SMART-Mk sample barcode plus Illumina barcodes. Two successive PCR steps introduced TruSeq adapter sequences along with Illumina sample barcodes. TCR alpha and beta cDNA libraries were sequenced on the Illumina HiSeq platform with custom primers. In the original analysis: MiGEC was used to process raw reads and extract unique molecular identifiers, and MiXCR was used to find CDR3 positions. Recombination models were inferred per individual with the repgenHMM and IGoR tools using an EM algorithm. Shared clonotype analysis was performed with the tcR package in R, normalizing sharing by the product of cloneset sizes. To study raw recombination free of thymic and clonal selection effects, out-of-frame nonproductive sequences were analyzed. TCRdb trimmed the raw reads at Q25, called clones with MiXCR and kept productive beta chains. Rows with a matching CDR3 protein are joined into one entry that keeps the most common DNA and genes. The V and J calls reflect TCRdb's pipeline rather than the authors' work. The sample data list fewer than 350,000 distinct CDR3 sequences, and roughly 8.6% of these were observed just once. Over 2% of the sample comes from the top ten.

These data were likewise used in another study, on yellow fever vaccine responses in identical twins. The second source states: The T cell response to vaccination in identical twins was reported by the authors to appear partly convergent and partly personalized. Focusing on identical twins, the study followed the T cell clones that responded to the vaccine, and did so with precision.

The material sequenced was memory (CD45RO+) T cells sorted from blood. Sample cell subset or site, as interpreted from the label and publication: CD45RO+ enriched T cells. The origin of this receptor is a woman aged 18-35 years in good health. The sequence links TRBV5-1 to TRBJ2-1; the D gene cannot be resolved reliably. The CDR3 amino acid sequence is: CASSYGDNEQFF. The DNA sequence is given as TGCGCCAGCAGTTATGGGGACAATGAGCAGTTCTTC.